Described below is a single TCR beta chain sequence and its context. Seattle's enrolled individuals joined amid active infection and were then monitored longitudinally. Original methodology: It was from reference gene primer amplification that nucleated cell counts were estimated. The data were produced by immunoSEQ multiplex PCR, yet TCRdb's version contains in-frame clones alone and is incomplete. The DNA gave D and trimming, while V, J and clone size come from that table. The sample holds 68,000 or so clones, 87% seen once. The data stem from a study of blood T cell repertoires in COVID-19. For the study at large: The United States, Italy and Spain supplied acute and convalescent COVID-19 samples. PBMCs, B-cell-depleted T cells, or T cells provided the cDNA or gDNA that made up the material.

This CDR3 comprises 15 residues. Germline V lookup: CDR1 MDHEN, CDR2 SYDVKM. V lost 3 bases and J lost 5; bases outside the gene matches: 9. The receptor's source is a woman between 50 and 59 years old with COVID-19, enrolled during active disease. The chain employs TRBV28 and TRBJ1-2; 7 bases line up with TRBD1. The source material was peripheral blood. CDR3 region: CASSFEGAWGYGYTF. CDR3 DNA sequence: TGTGCCAGCAGTTTTGAGGGGGCCTGGGGATATGGCTACACCTTC.